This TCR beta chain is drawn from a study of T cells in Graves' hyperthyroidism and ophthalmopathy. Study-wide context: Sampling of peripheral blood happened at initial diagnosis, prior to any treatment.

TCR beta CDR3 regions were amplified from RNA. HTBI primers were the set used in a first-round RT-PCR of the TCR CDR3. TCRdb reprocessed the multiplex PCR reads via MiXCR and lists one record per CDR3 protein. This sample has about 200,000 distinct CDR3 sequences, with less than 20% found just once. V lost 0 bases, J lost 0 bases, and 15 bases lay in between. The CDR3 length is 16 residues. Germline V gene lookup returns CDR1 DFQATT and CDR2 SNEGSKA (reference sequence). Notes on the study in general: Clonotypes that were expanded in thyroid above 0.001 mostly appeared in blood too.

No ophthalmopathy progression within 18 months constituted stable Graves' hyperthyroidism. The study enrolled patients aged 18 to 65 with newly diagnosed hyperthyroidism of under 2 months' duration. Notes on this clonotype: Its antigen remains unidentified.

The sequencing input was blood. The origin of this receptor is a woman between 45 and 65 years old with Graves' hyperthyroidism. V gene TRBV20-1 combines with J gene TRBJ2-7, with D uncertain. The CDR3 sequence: CSARDRMTEYSYEQYF. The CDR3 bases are TGCAGTGCTAGAGATCGGATGACTGAATACTCCTACGAGCAGTACTTC.